These 19 T cell receptor beta chains were all obtained from the same sample, sequenced in a study of cytomegalovirus exposure and HLA in healthy donors. PCR was performed using 60 Vbeta and 13 Jbeta primers. Clones were sequenced by immunoSEQ multiplex PCR, and TCRdb holds only the in-frame ones, with some missing. The data show some 96,000 clones, about 80% seen once. Sequencing was done on a sample of PBMCs. These receptors were taken from a man between 35 and 55 years old in good health and CMV-seropositive.

The chain carries TRBV27 and TRBJ1-4; D ambiguous. Looked up from germline, CDR1 is MNHEY and CDR2 is SMNVEV (reference sequence). This CDR3 has 13 amino acids. The V gene lost 6 bases and the J gene lost 6 bases, with 11 bases spanning the gap. DNA of the CDR3: TGTGCCAGCAGGCCGGGGATTCATGAAAAACTGTTTTTT. It specifies CASRPGIHEKLFF.

This clone was found once. This chain links TRBV10-3 with TRBJ2-5; 8 bases are shared with TRBD2. Germline-derived CDR1 and CDR2 are ENHRY and SYGVKD. The ends lost 6 bases at V and 5 bases at J; junction bases unmatched: 17. CDR3 size: 17 residues. Written as DNA, the CDR3 is TGTGCCATCAGCGCCGCGGGCGGGGGGTCCGTAGGGGAGACCCAGTACTTC. It encodes CAISAAGGGSVGETQYF.

This clone was recorded a few times. This sequence joins TRBV7-9 and TRBJ2-1, with a weak D call TRBD1 (5 bases). This CDR3 spans 12 amino acids. Germline loops: CDR1 SEHNR, CDR2 FQNEAQ (reference sequence). V was trimmed by 5 bases and J by 7 bases, leaving 9 bases between them. The chain's CDR3 is CASSIQGNEQFF. DNA for the CDR3: TGTGCCAGCAGCATTCAGGGAAATGAGCAGTTCTTC.

The rearrangement joins TRBV29-1 to TRBJ1-2; no clear D gene. The CDR3 runs to 12 residues. CDR1 is SQVTM, CDR2 ANQGSEA, per germline. V was clipped by 2 bases and J by 0 bases, with 4 bases between them. CDR3 loop: CSVELANYGYTF. The CDR3 DNA sequence: TGCAGCGTTGAATTAGCTAACTATGGCTACACCTTC. Together with reference TRBV29-1 and TRBJ1-2, the CDR3 gives the full variable domain: SAVISQKPSRDICQRGTSLTIQCQVDSQVTMMFWYRQQPGQSLTLIATANQGSEATYESGFVIDKFPISRPNLTFSTLTVSNMSPEDSSIYLCSVELANYGYTFGSGTRLTVV.

V usage is TRBV5-6 and J usage is TRBJ2-7; D is undetermined. This CDR3 has 13 amino acids. CDR1 SGHDT and CDR2 YYEEEE come from the germline V gene. Trimming left V 5 bases short and J 2 bases short, with 11 bases between. CDR3 bases: TGTGCCAGCAGTCTAGGTACCCCCTACGAGCAGTACTTC. Translating gives CASSLGTPYEQYF. The full variable domain, its missing parts supplied by reference TRBV5-6 and TRBJ2-7, is DAGVTQSPTHLIKTRGQQVTLRCSPKSGHDTVSWYQQALGQGPQFIFQYYEEEERQRGNFPDRFSGHQFPNYSSELNVNALLLGDSALYLCASSLGTPYEQYFGPGTRLTVT.

Details on this clone: A read error may be the cause here, since a much bigger clone is one base away. This chain connects TRBV11-2 to TRBJ1-1, with TRBD1 matching over 8 bases. The CDR3 has 13 residues. Germline loops: CDR1 SGHAT, CDR2 FQNNGV. The ends lost 5 bases at V and 5 bases at J; junction bases unmatched: 4. CDR3 residues: CASSGQGGTEAFF. DNA of the CDR3: TGTGCCAGCAGCGGACAGGGAGGGACTGAAGCTTTCTTT. Combining the CDR3 with reference TRBV11-2 and TRBJ1-1 gives the whole variable domain EAGVAQSPRYKIIEKRQSVAFWCNPISGHATLYWYQQILGQGPKLLIQFQNNGVVDDSQLPKDRFSAERLKGVDSTLKIQPAKLEDSAVYLCASSGQGGTEAFFGQGTRLTVV.

V is TRBV19 and J is TRBJ2-3; 10 nucleotides align to TRBD2. Germline CDR1 reads LNHDA; CDR2 reads SQIVND (reference sequence). This CDR3 is 16 amino acids long. V trimming: 6 bases; J trimming: 2 bases; junction bases outside the gene matches: 8. CDR3 in DNA: TGTGCCAGTAGGAACATAGCGGGGGGAAACACAGATACGCAGTATTTT. Encoded protein: CASRNIAGGNTDTQYF. Full variable domain (outside the CDR3, taken from reference TRBV19 and TRBJ2-3): DGGITQSPKYLFRKEGQNVTLSCEQNLNHDAMYWYRQDPGQGLRLIYYSQIVNDFQKGDIAEGYSVSREKKESFPLTVTSAQKNPTAFYLCASRNIAGGNTDTQYFGPGTRLTVL.

This sequence joins TRBV11-2 and TRBJ2-1, with 8 bases that match TRBD2. The V and J ends lost 3 bases and 5 bases, in that order; junction bases with no gene match: 3. The CDR3 totals 14 residues. Looked up from germline, CDR1 is SGHAT and CDR2 is FQNNGV. CDR3 DNA: TGTGCCAGCAGCTTCCGGGGGGGGCACAATGAGCAGTTCTTC. This gives the protein CASSFRGGHNEQFF.

V gene TRBV7-9 combines with J gene TRBJ2-3, with D maybe TRBD1 (6 bases). V was trimmed by 4 bases and J by 0 bases, leaving 20 bases between them. Germline V gene sequence: CDR1 SEHNR, CDR2 FQNEAQ (reference sequence). There are 18 residues in the CDR3. For the CDR3, the DNA is TGTGCCAGCAGCTCTATCCTGACAGGTCTTTCTAGCACAGATACGCAGTATTTT. Translation gives CASSSILTGLSSTDTQYF. Supplemented by reference TRBV7-9 and TRBJ2-3, the full variable domain reads DTGVSQNPRHKITKRGQNVTFRCDPISEHNRLYWYRQTLGQGPEFLTYFQNEAQLEKSRLLSDRFSAERPKGSFSTLEIQRTEQGDSAMYLCASSSILTGLSSTDTQYFGPGTRLTVL.

V is TRBV5-5 and J is TRBJ1-1; 7 bases are shared with TRBD1. From germline, CDR1 is SGHKS and CDR2 YYEKEE (reference sequence). CDR3 size: 15 residues. V trimming: 4 bases; J trimming: 5 bases; junction bases outside the gene matches: 11. The CDR3: CASSPREGAWTEAFF. In DNA form, the CDR3 reads TGTGCCAGCAGCCCTCGGGAGGGGGCGTGGACTGAAGCTTTCTTT.

The chain is built from TRBV27 and TRBJ1-6; 12 nucleotides match TRBD1. The germline V gene has CDR1 MNHEY and CDR2 SMNVEV (reference sequence). The length of the CDR3 is 16 residues. Unmatched junction bases numbered 9, after V lost 8 bases and J lost 7 bases. Written as DNA, the CDR3 is TGTGCCAGCCGCCGGGACAGGGGGCATCGGAATTCACCCCTCCACTTT. It translates to CASRRDRGHRNSPLHF.

This chain connects TRBV10-1 to TRBJ2-3; 8 nucleotides align to TRBD1. Germline loops: CDR1 WNHNN, CDR2 SYGVQD (reference sequence). The CDR3 loop spans 18 amino acids. The V gene end was trimmed by 4 bases and the J gene end by 1 base; junction bases not matched to a gene: 13. In DNA form, the CDR3 reads TGCGCCAGCAGTGGCCTACGGACAGGGAAAGAGGGCACAGATACGCAGTATTTT. Its translation: CASSGLRTGKEGTDTQYF.

The chain employs TRBV5-7 and TRBJ2-6, with D unclear. TRBV5-7 is known as an ORF, though its function is uncertain. Trimming left V 9 bases short and J 4 bases short, with 11 bases between. The CDR3 length is 13 residues. In DNA form, the CDR3 reads TGTGCCACAGAACTATTCGGGGCCAACGTCCTGACTTTC. Its translation is CATELFGANVLTF.

The chain combines TRBV7-8 with TRBJ2-2; 7 nucleotides match TRBD2. V shed 2 bases, J shed 2 bases, and the junction held 5 bases outside the gene matches. The CDR3 is 16 residues long. Germline loops: CDR1 SGHVS, CDR2 FQNEAQ. Here the CDR3 reads CASSLSPSGNTGELFF. CDR3 coding DNA: TGTGCCAGCAGCTTATCCCCTAGCGGTAACACCGGGGAGCTGTTTTTT. The full variable domain, its missing parts supplied by reference TRBV7-8 and TRBJ2-2, is GAGVSQSPRYKVAKRGQDVALRCDPISGHVSLFWYQQALGQGPEFLTYFQNEAQLDKSGLPSDRFFAERPEGSVSTLKIQRTQQEDSAVYLCASSLSPSGNTGELFFGEGSRLTVL.

The V call is TRBV7-8, the J call TRBJ1-1, with 8 bases identical to TRBD1. Trimming cost V 2 bases and J 6 bases; bases outside gene matches: 8. In germline, CDR1 is SGHVS, CDR2 FQNEAQ. This CDR3 is 15 amino acids long. The CDR3 loop reads CASSLTRTGRAEAFF. Here the CDR3 DNA reads TGTGCCAGCAGCTTAACTCGGACAGGGAGGGCTGAAGCTTTCTTT.

This chain uses TRBV15 with TRBJ2-3; 12 bases are shared with TRBD2. Germline V gene data show CDR1 as LNHNV and CDR2 as YYDKDF (reference sequence). J was trimmed by 1 base and V by 1 base; bases with no gene match: 6. This CDR3 is 18 amino acids long. CDR3 protein: CATSRGASGGARTDTQYF. CDR3 nucleotide sequence: TGTGCCACCAGCAGAGGGGCTAGCGGGGGGGCTCGCACAGATACGCAGTATTTT.

The chain has TRBV4-3 and TRBJ2-7; perhaps TRBD1 as D (5 bases). V lost 3 bases and J 2 bases, leaving 14 bases between the germline ends. The CDR3 spans 15 residues. The germline V gene has CDR1 LGHNA and CDR2 YSLEER. CDR3 region: CASSQGQESPYEQYF. The CDR3 nucleotides read TGCGCCAGCAGCCAGGGGCAGGAGTCCCCCTACGAGCAGTACTTC.

The chain is built from TRBV4-1 and TRBJ2-7; 9 bases agree with TRBD1. CDR3 length: 15 amino acids. The junction had 6 bases not matched to a gene; V was cut back by 0 bases and J by 6 bases. Germline-derived CDR1 and CDR2 are MGHRA and YSYEKL. The CDR3 nucleotides read TGCGCCAGCAGCCAAGAACCGGGACAGGGAGGCGAGCAGTACTTC. Translated: CASSQEPGQGGEQYF.

The genes are TRBV7-2 and TRBJ2-5, with D maybe TRBD2 (5 bases). Trimming pared 9 bases from V and 4 bases from J, leaving 15 bases between. Germline V CDR1 and CDR2: SGHTA, FQGNSA. The CDR3 sequence is 13 residues long. The CDR3 spells CASRTRGAETQYF. The CDR3 region has the DNA TGTGCCAGTAGAACCCGGGGAGCAGAGACCCAGTACTTC. The complete variable domain, with remaining parts taken from reference TRBV7-2 and TRBJ2-5, reads GAGVSQSPSNKVTEKGKDVELRCDPISGHTALYWYRQSLGQGLEFLIYFQGNSAPDKSGLPSDRFSAERTGGSVSTLTIQRTQQEDSAVYLCASRTRGAETQYFGPGTRLLVL.